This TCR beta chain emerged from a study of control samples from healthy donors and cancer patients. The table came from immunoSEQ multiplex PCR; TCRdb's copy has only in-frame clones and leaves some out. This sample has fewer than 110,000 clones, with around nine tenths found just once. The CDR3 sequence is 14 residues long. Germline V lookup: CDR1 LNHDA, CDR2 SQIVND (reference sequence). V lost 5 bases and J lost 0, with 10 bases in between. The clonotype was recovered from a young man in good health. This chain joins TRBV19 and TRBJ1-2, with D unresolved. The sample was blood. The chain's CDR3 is CASSLQVANYGYTF. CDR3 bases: TGTGCCAGTAGTCTCCAGGTAGCTAACTATGGCTACACCTTC.